This paragraph covers one TCR beta chain sequence. The antigen it binds to is not known. No much larger clone is present one base from it, and per-base qualities are unavailable. Libraries were made using the immunoSEQ multiplex PCR assay. The study's own analysis went as follows. A statistical classification framework was built for diagnosing cytomegalovirus status from the catalog of TCR beta chain sequences. What TCRdb holds here is the immuneACCESS table cut down to in-frame rearrangements. Part of the clones is not present; checked against another copy, under half of the missing clones reflect an unresolved V gene, and the others are unexplained. V and J calls plus clone size are reproduced from that table; the DNA served to infer D and trimming. The sample data list under 250,000 clones, and roughly 80% of these were observed just once. Roughly 5.7% of the sample goes to the ten largest clones.

The donors belonged to the validation cohort of about 130 subjects, which was separate from the roughly 670-subject first cohort. The source of the sample is a study of cytomegalovirus exposure and HLA in healthy donors listed by TCRdb under 2017. A note on the overall study: According to a later analysis, the roughly 120 validation repertoires were produced on the same platform as the roughly 600 repertoires of the first cohort. To predict cytomegalovirus infection status, the study combined high-throughput TCR immunosequencing, statistical association of individual TCRs with disease status, and machine learning. Along with the roughly 610-subject first cohort, a separate validation cohort of some 130 different subjects was used. The study was designed to test whether signatures of past pathogen exposure could be identified by cataloging public T cell receptors.

The CDR3 runs 15 residues from the cysteine to the phenylalanine. The only DNA kept is the CDR3, 45 bases in frame from the first base. The germline V gene gives CDR1 as SNHLY and CDR2 as FYNNEI. Trimming accounts for 5 bases at V and 3 bases at J, while the number of junction bases matched to no gene is 7. Broader findings and caveats from the paper: Across donors, most TCR sequences were observed very rarely, whereas some public TCRs were present in many individuals. In both the original and validation cohorts, the classifier was reported to diagnose cytomegalovirus status with high specificity and sensitivity. The authors suggested that the approach could potentially be extended to other disease states and immunological phenotypes. In vitro tests confirmed that three of the cytomegalovirus-associated TCR beta chains recognize cytomegalovirus antigens. Of the cluster scores, around 95% were above 0 in a later analysis, which found that TCRs clustered in the first cohort also tended to co-occur in the approximately 110 validation repertoires. A later analysis had no HLA typing for the validation cohort, so co-occurrence there was scored across all 110 or so repertoires. In the study, some 160 TCR beta chains were listed as associated with cytomegalovirus.

The rearranged chain carries TRBV2 and TRBJ2-5; 9 nucleotides in the junction match TRBD1. The origin of this receptor is a woman under 30 in good health and CMV-seronegative. Specimen: PBMCs. The CDR3 protein: CASSRDRVKEETQYF. The DNA sequence is as follows: TGTGCCAGCAGTAGGGACAGGGTCAAGGAAGAGACCCAGTACTTC.